These T cell receptor beta chains were read from a single sample in a study of T cells of healthy individuals. TCRdb called the 5' RACE reads again in MiXCR, with one record for every CDR3 protein. This sample has around 90,000 distinct CDR3 sequences, with 5% found just once. These receptor sequences come from a female donor in good health. CDR3s include the opening cysteine and the closing phenylalanine or tryptophan. The D gene is left open where the match is weak. Size values are once, few and many counts, or a class for expanded clones, and some rows have none.

CASSLPGTDTQYF	TGTGCCAGCAGTTTGCCAGGGACAGATACGCAGTATTTT	many	13	TRBV28	TRBJ2-3	.
CASSFGRSVPGNTIYF	TGTGCCAGCAGTTTCGGGCGTTCGGTCCCTGGAAACACCATATATTTT	few	16	TRBV12-3/TRBV12-4	TRBJ1-3	.
CASSFALSGSAYNEQFF	TGCGCCAGCAGCTTCGCCCTTAGCGGGAGTGCCTACAATGAGCAGTTCTTC	many	17	TRBV5-1	TRBJ2-1	TRBD2
CASSFQNTEAFF	TGTGCCAGCAGCTTCCAGAACACTGAAGCTTTCTTT	many	12	TRBV7-9	TRBJ1-1	.
CASSSGSPPYNEQFF	TGTGCCAGCAGTAGCGGGAGCCCTCCCTACAATGAGCAGTTCTTC	many	15	TRBV2	TRBJ2-1	TRBD2
CASSDFTDQPQHF	TGTGCCAGCAGTGACTTTACGGATCAGCCCCAGCATTTT	.	13	TRBV6-2/TRBV6-3	TRBJ1-5	.
CSANAREGGPSYEQYF	TGCAGTGCTAACGCCAGGGAGGGAGGGCCAAGCTACGAGCAGTACTTC	many	16	TRBV20-1	TRBJ2-7	TRBD2
CATSAAGVGHEQFF	TGTGCCACCAGTGCCGCAGGGGTGGGCCATGAGCAGTTCTTC	many	14	TRBV24-1	TRBJ2-1	.
CASSLQDIDYGYTF	TGTGCCAGCAGTCTACAGGACATAGACTATGGCTACACCTTC	many	14	TRBV6-2/TRBV6-3	TRBJ1-2	.
CASSLGQGNEKLFF	TGTGCCAGCAGCTTGGGACAGGGAAATGAAAAACTGTTTTTT	many	14	TRBV7-8	TRBJ1-4	TRBD1
CASTFLGAGGSYEQYF	TGTGCCAGCACGTTTTTGGGGGCGGGAGGTTCCTACGAGCAGTACTTC	few	16	TRBV6-5	TRBJ2-7	TRBD2
CAIWDPNYGYTF	TGTGCCATATGGGACCCTAACTATGGCTACACCTTC	many	12	TRBV6-5	TRBJ1-2	.
CASSSRAEQETQYF	TGTGCCAGCAGCTCTCGAGCGGAGCAAGAGACCCAGTACTTC	.	14	TRBV7-2	TRBJ2-5	.
CATSREASGYGYTF	TGTGCCACCAGCAGAGAGGCTAGTGGTTATGGCTACACCTTC	.	14	TRBV15	TRBJ1-2	.
CASSLPRVSYEQYF	TGTGCCAGCAGCTTACCTAGGGTTAGCTACGAGCAGTACTTC	many	14	TRBV7-9	TRBJ2-7	.
CSVESGTGANQPQHF	TGCAGCGTTGAATCCGGGACAGGGGCAAATCAGCCCCAGCATTTT	few	15	TRBV29-1	TRBJ1-5	TRBD1
CASSRPIAEALGADTQYF	TGTGCCAGCAGCCGACCTATTGCGGAGGCCCTCGGCGCAGATACGCAGTATTTT	few	18	TRBV7-9	TRBJ2-3	.
CASSLSRANEQFF	TGTGCCAGCAGCTTAAGCAGGGCAAATGAGCAGTTCTTC	many	13	TRBV7-3	TRBJ2-1	.
CASSVFGANVLTF	TGTGCCAGCAGCGTTTTTGGGGCCAACGTCCTGACTTTC	many	13	TRBV7-2	TRBJ2-6	.
CASSQGKDQPQHF	TGTGCCAGCAGCCAAGGCAAAGATCAGCCCCAGCATTTT	.	13	TRBV3-1	TRBJ1-5	.
CASSYGNPQETQYF	TGTGCCAGCAGTTATGGTAATCCGCAAGAGACCCAGTACTTC	few	14	TRBV6-1	TRBJ2-5	.
CAWTRKGNTEAFF	TGTGCCTGGACTCGGAAGGGGAACACTGAAGCTTTCTTT	few	13	TRBV30	TRBJ1-1	.
CASSPNRDADTQYF	TGTGCCAGCAGCCCCAACAGGGACGCAGATACGCAGTATTTT	many	14	TRBV7-2	TRBJ2-3	.
CASSVVDRMNTEAFF	TGTGCCAGCAGCGTAGTAGACAGGATGAACACTGAAGCTTTCTTT	.	15	TRBV9	TRBJ1-1	.
CDSSPIYRGPQNIQYF	TGCGACAGCAGCCCTATTTACAGGGGACCCCAAAACATTCAGTACTTC	.	16	TRBV4-1	TRBJ2-4	TRBD1
CASTRAGATEQFF	TGTGCCAGCACTCGAGCGGGAGCGACTGAGCAGTTCTTC	many	13	TRBV6-2/TRBV6-3	TRBJ2-1	TRBD2
CASSLVAGGATDTQYF	TGTGCCAGCAGCTTAGTTGCGGGGGGGGCCACAGATACGCAGTATTTT	few	16	TRBV7-8	TRBJ2-3	TRBD2
CASSPGQKYEQYF	TGTGCCAGCAGCCCGGGACAGAAGTACGAGCAGTACTTC	many	13	TRBV28	TRBJ2-7	TRBD1
CAGYRLTSGTYNEQFF	TGTGCCGGGTATAGACTGACTAGCGGGACCTACAATGAGCAGTTCTTC	many	16	TRBV27	TRBJ2-1	TRBD2
CASSQTGFTDTQYF	TGTGCCAGTAGTCAAACCGGCTTCACAGATACGCAGTATTTT	few	14	TRBV19	TRBJ2-3	.
CASSLGLGSDTQYF	TGTGCCAGCAGCTTGGGTTTGGGCTCAGATACGCAGTATTTT	.	14	TRBV5-5	TRBJ2-3	.
CASSRSGTNTGELFF	TGTGCCAGCAGCCGTAGCGGGACGAACACCGGGGAGCTGTTTTTT	many	15	TRBV3-1	TRBJ2-2	TRBD2
CASSQLGVQDTQYF	TGTGCCAGCAGCCAACTAGGGGTTCAAGATACGCAGTATTTT	.	14	TRBV7-2	TRBJ2-3	.
CATRLGTDTQYF	TGTGCCACCCGCCTTGGCACAGATACGCAGTATTTT	many	12	TRBV10-3	TRBJ2-3	.
CASSVYRASTDTQYF	TGTGCCAGCAGTGTTTACAGGGCCAGCACAGATACGCAGTATTTT	.	15	TRBV6-1	TRBJ2-3	.
CAISVREWDSPLNF	TGTGCCATCTCCGTCAGGGAGTGGGATTCACCCCTCAACTTT	few	14	TRBV6-6	TRBJ1-6	.
CASSQAGTASGEQYF	TGCGCCAGCAGCCAAGCCGGGACTGCCTCGGGAGAGCAGTACTTC	.	15	TRBV4-1	TRBJ2-7	.
CASSLRSGTNEQFF	TGTGCCAGCAGCTTACGCTCCGGGACCAATGAGCAGTTCTTC	few	14	TRBV7-3	TRBJ2-1	.
CASNDRGPYEQYF	TGCGCCAGCAATGACAGGGGTCCCTACGAGCAGTACTTC	many	13	TRBV10-2	TRBJ2-7	TRBD1
CASSVRQANTEAFF	TGCGCCAGCAGCGTTCGACAGGCGAACACTGAAGCTTTCTTT	many	14	TRBV5-1	TRBJ1-1	.
CASSQEGLTQNTEAFF	TGCGCCAGCAGCCAAGAGGGACTGACACAGAACACTGAAGCTTTCTTT	many	16	TRBV4-3	TRBJ1-1	.
CASRPGQTGLSF	TGTGCTAGTCGGCCCGGACAGACAGGCCTCTCTTTT	many	12	TRBV12-5	TRBJ2-3	.
CASSYRPPTGTYGYTF	TGTGCCAGCAGTTACCGCCCCCCGACAGGGACCTATGGCTACACCTTC	.	16	TRBV6-5	TRBJ1-2	TRBD1
CASSLGGQGIQPQHF	TGCGCCAGCAGCTTGGGTGGACAGGGAATTCAGCCCCAGCATTTT	many	15	TRBV5-1	TRBJ1-5	TRBD1
CASSFSGRTGRGQIGNQPQHF	TGTGCCAGCAGCTTCTCAGGTCGGACAGGCCGTGGGCAGATAGGCAATCAGCCCCAGCATTTT	many	21	TRBV12-3/TRBV12-4	TRBJ1-5	TRBD1
CASSATGYGANVLTF	TGTGCCAGCAGTGCTACAGGTTATGGGGCCAACGTCCTGACTTTC	few	15	TRBV2	TRBJ2-6	.